This T cell receptor beta chain derives from a study of cytomegalovirus exposure and HLA in healthy donors. CDR3 length: 13 residues. With 3 bases removed from V and 11 bases from J, the gap between germline ends came to 17 bases. Per the germline V gene, CDR1 is MNHNY and CDR2 is SVGAGI (reference sequence). PCR was performed using 60 Vbeta and 13 Jbeta primers. Authors' analysis steps: Approximately 10 million shared chains were among tens of millions of unique TCR beta chains counted in a later analysis. Libraries were prepared by immunoSEQ multiplex PCR; TCRdb keeps only in-frame clonotypes and omits some of them. That table is the source of V, J and clone size, and D and trimming were worked out from the DNA. Here the sample spans roughly 180,000 clones, approximately 80% being singletons.

The receptor comes from a woman aged 18-29 years in good health and CMV-seronegative. V gene TRBV6-6 combines with J gene TRBJ2-7; D is undetermined. The source material was PBMCs. DNA of the CDR3: TGTGCCAGCAGTTATGTCCCAGATCAAATTAAGTACTTC. Translating gives CASSYVPDQIKYF.